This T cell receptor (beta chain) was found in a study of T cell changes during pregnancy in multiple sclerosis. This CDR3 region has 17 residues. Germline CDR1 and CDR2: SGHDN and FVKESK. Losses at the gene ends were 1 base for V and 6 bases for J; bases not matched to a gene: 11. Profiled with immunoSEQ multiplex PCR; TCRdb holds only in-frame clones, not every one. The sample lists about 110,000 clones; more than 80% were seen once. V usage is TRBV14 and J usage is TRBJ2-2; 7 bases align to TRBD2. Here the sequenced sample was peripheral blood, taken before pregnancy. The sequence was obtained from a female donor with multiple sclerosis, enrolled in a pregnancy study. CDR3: CASSQVGPGRVPGELFF. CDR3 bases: TGTGCCAGCAGCCAAGTGGGGCCAGGGAGGGTGCCCGGGGAGCTGTTTTTT.